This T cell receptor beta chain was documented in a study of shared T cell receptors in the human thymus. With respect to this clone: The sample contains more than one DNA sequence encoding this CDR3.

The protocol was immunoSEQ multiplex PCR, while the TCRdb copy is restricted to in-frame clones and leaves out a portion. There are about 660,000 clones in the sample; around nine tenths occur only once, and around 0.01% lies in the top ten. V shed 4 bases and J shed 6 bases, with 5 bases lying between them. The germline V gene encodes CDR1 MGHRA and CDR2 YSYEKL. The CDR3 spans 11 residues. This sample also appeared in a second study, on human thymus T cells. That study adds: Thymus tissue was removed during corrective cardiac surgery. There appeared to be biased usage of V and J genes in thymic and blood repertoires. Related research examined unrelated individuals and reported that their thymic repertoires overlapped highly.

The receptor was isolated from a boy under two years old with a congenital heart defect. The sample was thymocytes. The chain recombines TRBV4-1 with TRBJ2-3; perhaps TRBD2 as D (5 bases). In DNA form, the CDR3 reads TGCGCCAGCAGCCCGGGGGATACGCAGTATTTT. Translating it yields CASSPGDTQYF.